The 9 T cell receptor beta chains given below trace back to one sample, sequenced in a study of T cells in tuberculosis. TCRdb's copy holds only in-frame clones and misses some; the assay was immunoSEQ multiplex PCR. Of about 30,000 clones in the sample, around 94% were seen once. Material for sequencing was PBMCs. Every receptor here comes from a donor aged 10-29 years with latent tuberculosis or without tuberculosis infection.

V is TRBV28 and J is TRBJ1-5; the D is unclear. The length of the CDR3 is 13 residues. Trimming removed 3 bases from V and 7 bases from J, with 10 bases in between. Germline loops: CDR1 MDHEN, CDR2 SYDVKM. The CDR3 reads CASSLARGQPQHF. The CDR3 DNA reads TGTGCCAGCAGTTTGGCCAGAGGGCAGCCCCAGCATTTT.

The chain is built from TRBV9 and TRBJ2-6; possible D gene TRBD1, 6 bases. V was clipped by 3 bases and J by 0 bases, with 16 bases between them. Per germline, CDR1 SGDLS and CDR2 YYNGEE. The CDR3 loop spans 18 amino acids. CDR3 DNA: TGTGCCAGCAGCGGGCCATCGACAGGTTTCTCTGGGGCCAACGTCCTGACTTTC. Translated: CASSGPSTGFSGANVLTF.

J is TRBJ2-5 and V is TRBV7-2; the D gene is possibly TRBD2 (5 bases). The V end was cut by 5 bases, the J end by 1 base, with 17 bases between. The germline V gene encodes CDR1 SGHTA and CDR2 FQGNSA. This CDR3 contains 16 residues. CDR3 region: CASSASSLKTQETQYF. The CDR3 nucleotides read TGTGCCAGCAGCGCATCTAGCCTAAAAACCCAAGAGACCCAGTACTTC.

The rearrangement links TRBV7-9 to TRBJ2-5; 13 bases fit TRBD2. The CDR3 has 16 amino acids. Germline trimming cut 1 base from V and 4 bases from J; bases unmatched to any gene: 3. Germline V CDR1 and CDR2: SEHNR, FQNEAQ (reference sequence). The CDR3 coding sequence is TGTGCCAGCAGCTTAGTGAGACTAGCGGGAGGAGAGACCCAGTACTTC. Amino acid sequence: CASSLVRLAGGETQYF.

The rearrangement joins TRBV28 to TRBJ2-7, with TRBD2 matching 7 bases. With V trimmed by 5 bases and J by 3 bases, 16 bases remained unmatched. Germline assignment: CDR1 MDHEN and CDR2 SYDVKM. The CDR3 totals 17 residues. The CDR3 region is CASSVPVAGGSIYEQYF. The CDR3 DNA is TGTGCCAGCAGTGTCCCCGTCGCGGGCGGGAGTATCTACGAGCAGTACTTC.

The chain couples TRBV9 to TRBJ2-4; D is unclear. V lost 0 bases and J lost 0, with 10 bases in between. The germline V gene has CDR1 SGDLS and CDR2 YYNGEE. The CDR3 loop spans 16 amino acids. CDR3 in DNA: TGTGCCAGCAGCGTAGTAAAGACAATAGCCAAAAACATTCAGTACTTC. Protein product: CASSVVKTIAKNIQYF.

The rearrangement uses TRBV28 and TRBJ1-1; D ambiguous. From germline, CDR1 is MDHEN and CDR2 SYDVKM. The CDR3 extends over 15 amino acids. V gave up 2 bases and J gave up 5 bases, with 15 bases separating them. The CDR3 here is CASSLGIIPGTEAFF. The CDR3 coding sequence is TGTGCCAGCAGTTTAGGAATCATCCCGGGAACTGAAGCTTTCTTT.

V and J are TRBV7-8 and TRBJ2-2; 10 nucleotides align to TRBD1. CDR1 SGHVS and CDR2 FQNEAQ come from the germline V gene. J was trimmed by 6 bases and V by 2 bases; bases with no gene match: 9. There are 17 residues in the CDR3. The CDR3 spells CASSLYPEGQGSGELFF. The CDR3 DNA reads TGTGCCAGCAGCTTATACCCCGAGGGACAGGGGTCCGGGGAGCTGTTTTTT.

The CDR3 spells CASSEYQRMSSYEQYF. For the CDR3, the DNA is TGTGCCAGCAGTGAATACCAGCGGATGAGCTCCTACGAGCAGTACTTC. The chain joins TRBV2 to TRBJ2-7, with a tentative D call TRBD2 (5 bases). The ends were cut back, 2 bases at V and 0 bases at J, with 14 bases in the middle. The CDR3 length is 16 residues. The germline V gene encodes CDR1 SNHLY and CDR2 FYNNEI.